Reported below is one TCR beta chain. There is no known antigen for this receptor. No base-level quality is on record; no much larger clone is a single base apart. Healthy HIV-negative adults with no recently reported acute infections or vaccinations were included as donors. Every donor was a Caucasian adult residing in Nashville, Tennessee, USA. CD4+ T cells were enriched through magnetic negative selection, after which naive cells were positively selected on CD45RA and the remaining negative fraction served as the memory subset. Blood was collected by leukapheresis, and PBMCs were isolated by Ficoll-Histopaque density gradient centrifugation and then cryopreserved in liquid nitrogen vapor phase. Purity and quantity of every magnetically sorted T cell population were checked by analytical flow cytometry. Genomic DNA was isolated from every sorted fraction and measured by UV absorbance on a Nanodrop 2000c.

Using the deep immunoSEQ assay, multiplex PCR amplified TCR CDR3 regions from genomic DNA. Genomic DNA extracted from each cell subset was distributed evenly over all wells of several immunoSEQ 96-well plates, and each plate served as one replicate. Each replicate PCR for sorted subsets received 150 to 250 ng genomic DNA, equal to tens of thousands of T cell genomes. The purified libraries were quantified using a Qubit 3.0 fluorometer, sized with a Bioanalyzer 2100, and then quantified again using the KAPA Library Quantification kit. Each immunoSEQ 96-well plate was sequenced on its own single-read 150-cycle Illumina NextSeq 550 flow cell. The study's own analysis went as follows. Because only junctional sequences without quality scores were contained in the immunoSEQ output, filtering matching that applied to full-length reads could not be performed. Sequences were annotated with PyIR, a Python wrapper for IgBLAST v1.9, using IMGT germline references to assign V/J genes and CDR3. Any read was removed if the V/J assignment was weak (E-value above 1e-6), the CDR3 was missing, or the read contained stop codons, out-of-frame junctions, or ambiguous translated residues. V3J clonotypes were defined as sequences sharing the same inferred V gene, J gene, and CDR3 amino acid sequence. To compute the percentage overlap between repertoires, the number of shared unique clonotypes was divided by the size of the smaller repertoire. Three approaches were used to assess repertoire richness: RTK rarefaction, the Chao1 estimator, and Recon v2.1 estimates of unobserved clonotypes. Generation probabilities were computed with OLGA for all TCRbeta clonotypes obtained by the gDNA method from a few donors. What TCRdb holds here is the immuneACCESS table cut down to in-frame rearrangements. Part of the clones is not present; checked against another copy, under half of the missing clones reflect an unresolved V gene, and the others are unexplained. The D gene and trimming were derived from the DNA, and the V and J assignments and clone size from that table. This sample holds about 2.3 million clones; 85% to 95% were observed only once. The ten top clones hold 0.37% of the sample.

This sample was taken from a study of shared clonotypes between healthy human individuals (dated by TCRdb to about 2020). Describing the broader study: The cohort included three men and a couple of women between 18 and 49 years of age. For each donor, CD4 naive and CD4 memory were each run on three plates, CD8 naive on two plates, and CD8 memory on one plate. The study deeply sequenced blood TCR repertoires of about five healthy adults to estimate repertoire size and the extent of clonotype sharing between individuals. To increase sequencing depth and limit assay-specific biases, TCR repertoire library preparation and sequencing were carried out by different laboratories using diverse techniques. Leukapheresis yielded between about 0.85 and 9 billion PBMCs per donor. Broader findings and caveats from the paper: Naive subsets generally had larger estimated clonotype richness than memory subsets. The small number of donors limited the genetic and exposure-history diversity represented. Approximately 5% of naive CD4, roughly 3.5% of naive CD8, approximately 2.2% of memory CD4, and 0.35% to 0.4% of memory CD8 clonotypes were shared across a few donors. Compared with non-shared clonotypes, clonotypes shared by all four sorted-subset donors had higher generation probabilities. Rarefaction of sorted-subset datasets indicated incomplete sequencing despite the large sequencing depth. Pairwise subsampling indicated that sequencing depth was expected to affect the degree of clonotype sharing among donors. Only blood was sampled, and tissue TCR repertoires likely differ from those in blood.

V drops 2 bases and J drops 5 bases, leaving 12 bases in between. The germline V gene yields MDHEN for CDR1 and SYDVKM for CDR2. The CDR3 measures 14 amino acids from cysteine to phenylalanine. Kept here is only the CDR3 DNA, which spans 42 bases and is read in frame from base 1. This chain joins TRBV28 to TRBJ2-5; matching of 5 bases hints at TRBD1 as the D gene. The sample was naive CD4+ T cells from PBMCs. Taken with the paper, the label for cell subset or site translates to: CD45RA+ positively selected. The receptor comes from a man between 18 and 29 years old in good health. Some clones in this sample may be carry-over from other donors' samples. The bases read TGTGCCAGCAGTTTACAGCAGGGCGCGGAGACCCAGTACTTC. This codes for CASSLQQGAETQYF. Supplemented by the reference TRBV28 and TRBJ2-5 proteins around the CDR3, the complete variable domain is DVKVTQSSRYLVKRTGEKVFLECVQDMDHENMFWYRQDPGLGLRLIYFSYDVKMKEKGDIPEGYSVSREKKERFSLILESASTNQTSMYLCASSLQQGAETQYFGPGTRLLVL.